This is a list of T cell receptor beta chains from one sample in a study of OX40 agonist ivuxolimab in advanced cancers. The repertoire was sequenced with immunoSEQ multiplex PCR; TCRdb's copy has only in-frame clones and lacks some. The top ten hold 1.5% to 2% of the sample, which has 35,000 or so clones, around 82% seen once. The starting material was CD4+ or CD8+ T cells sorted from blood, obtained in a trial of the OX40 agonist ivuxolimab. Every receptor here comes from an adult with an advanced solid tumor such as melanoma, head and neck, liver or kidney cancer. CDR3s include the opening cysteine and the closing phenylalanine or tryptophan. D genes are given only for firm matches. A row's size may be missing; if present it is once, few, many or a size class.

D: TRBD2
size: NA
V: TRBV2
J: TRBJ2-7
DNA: TGTGCCAGCAGTGAGGTGGTAGCGGGAGTCGAGCAGTACTTC
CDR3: CASSEVVAGVEQYF

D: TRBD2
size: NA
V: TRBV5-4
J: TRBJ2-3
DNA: TGTGCCAGCAGCTCGGGACTAGCGATAGGAGGTGGCACAGATACGCAGTATTTT
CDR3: CASSSGLAIGGGTDTQYF

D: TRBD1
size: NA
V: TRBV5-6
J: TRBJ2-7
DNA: TGTGCCAGCAGCCACAGGGACAGTCGCTACGAGCAGTACTTC
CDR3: CASSHRDSRYEQYF

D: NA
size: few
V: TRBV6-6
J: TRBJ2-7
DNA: TGTGCCAGCAGAGAACAAGAACCTTACGAGCAGTACTTC
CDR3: CASREQEPYEQYF

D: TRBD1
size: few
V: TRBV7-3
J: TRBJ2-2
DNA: TGTGCCAGCAGCTCACAGGGGGCAACCGGGGAGCTGTTTTTT
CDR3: CASSSQGATGELFF

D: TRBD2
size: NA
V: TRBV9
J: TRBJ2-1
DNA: TGTGCCAGCAGCGGGGGGAGCGGGAGTTCCTACAATGAGCAGTTCTTC
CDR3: CASSGGSGSSYNEQFF

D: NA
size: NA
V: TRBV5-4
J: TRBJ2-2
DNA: TGTGCCAGCAGCTTTTCACAGGGAGGCACCGGGGAGCTGTTTTTT
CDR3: CASSFSQGGTGELFF

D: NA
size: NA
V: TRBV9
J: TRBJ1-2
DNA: TGTGCCAGCAGCGATTACTATGGCTACACCTTC
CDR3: CASSDYYGYTF

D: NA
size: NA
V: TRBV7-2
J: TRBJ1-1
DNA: TGTGCCAGCAGCTCGACAGTCAACACTGAAGCTTTCTTT
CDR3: CASSSTVNTEAFF

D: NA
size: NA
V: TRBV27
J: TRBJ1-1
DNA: TGTGCCAGCAGTTTAGGGCAGGACATGAACACTGAAGCTTTCTTT
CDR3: CASSLGQDMNTEAFF

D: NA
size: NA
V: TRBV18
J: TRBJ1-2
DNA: TGTGCCAGCTCACCACAGGACACAGCCTATGGCTACACCTTC
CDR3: CASSPQDTAYGYTF

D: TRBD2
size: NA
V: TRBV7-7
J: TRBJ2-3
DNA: TGTGCTAGCAGCTTAGAGAGGTGGCTAGCGGGGGGCCACTTGAGCACAGATACGCAGTATTTT
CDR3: CASSLERWLAGGHLSTDTQYF

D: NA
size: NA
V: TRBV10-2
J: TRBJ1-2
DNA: TGCGCCAGCAGTGAGAGGGGAGATGGCTACACCTTC
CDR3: CASSERGDGYTF

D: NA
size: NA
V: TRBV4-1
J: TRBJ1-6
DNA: TGCGCCAGCAGCCAAGTTGGTCTAGAGAATTCACCCCTCCACTTT
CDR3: CASSQVGLENSPLHF

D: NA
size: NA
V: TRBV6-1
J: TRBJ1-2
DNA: TGTGCCAGCACCATAAGAGAGGGGGATGGCTACACCTTC
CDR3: CASTIREGDGYTF

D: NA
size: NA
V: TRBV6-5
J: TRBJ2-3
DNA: TGTGCCAGCAGTTACTCGCTGAGGGATACGCAGTATTTT
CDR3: CASSYSLRDTQYF

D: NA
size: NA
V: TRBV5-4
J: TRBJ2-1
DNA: TGTGCCAGCAGCTTGGTGCACACTGAAGATTCCGATTTGTTCTTC
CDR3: CASSLVHTEDSDLFF

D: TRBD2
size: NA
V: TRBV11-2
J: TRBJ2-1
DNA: TGTGCCAGCCAAAGCATTAGCGGGAGGGGTAATGAGCAGTTCTTC
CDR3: CASQSISGRGNEQFF

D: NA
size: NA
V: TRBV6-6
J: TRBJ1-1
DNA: TGTGCCAGCAGTTACCACGGACAGTATGAAGCTTTCTTT
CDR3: CASSYHGQYEAFF

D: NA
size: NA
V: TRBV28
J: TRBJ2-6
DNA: TGTGCCAGCAGTCCCGGACGGATAGACGTCCTGACTTTC
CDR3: CASSPGRIDVLTF

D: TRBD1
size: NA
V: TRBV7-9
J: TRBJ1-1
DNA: TGTGCCAGCAGAATTCCCGCGAGGACAGGGGGAGATCGAGCTGAAGCTTTCTTT
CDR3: CASRIPARTGGDRAEAFF

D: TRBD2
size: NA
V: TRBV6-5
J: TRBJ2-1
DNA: TGTGCCAGCAGTTCGGGACTAGCCTACAATGAGCAGTTCTTC
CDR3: CASSSGLAYNEQFF

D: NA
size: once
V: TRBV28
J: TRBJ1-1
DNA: TGTGCCAGCAGTTTAGGTGCCCCCCGGAACACTGAAGCTTTCTTT
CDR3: CASSLGAPRNTEAFF

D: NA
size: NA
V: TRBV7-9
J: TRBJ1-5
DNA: TGTGCCAGCAGCCCCACCTGGGGTCCCCAGCATTTT
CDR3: CASSPTWGPQHF

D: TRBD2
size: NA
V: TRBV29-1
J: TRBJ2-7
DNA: TGCAGCGTTGCCCCATCGACGGGACTAGCTGGCGAGCAGTACTTC
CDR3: CSVAPSTGLAGEQYF

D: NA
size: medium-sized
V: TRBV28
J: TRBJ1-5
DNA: TGTGCCAGCAGAACAGCTGGGGTGGGAGGACAGCCCCAGCATTTT
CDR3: CASRTAGVGGQPQHF

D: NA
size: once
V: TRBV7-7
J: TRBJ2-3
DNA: TGTGCTAGCAGCCTGGAGGGAGATACGCAGTATTTT
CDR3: CASSLEGDTQYF

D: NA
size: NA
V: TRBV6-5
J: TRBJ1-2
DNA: TGTGCCAGCAGTTACGTTTCTAACTATGGCTACACCTTC
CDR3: CASSYVSNYGYTF

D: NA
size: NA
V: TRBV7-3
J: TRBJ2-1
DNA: TGTGCCAGCAGTCCTGCCGGGAACAATGAGCAGTTCTTC
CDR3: CASSPAGNNEQFF

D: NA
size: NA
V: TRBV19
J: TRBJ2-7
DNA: TGTGCCAGTAGTCGGAACAGGGACTACGAGCAGTACTTC
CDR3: CASSRNRDYEQYF

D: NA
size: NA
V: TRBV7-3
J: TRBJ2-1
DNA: TGTGCCAGCAGCTCCTTTAATGGAGCCTCCAATGAGCAGTTCTTC
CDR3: CASSSFNGASNEQFF

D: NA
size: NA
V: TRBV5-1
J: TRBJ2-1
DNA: TGCGCCAGCAGCGGAAACCACAATGAGCAGTTCTTC
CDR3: CASSGNHNEQFF

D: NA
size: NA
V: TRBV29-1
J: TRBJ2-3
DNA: TGCAGCGTTGAAAATAAGGGCCTCACAGATACGCAGTATTTT
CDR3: CSVENKGLTDTQYF

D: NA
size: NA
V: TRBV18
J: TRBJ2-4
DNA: TGTGCCAGCTCACCACCCTCCCTCTCGATGTACTTC
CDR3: CASSPPSLSMYF

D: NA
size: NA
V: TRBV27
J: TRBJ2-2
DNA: TGTGCCAGCAGTTTAAGGACTATACTCCTTGACACCGGGGAGCTGTTTTTT
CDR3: CASSLRTILLDTGELFF

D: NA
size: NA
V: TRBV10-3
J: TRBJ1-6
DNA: TGTGCCATCGGTAACCCATCTAACAATTCACCCCTCCACTTT
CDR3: CAIGNPSNNSPLHF

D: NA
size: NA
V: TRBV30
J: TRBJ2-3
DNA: TGTGCCTGGAGGCAACAGGGAACAGATACGCAGTATTTT
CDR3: CAWRQQGTDTQYF

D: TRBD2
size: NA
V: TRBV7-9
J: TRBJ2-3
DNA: TGTGCCAGCAGCCAGAGCGGGAGCGGAGATACGCAGTATTTT
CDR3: CASSQSGSGDTQYF